These 8 T cell receptor beta chains share one sample of origin, sequenced in a study of T cell responses to AZD1222 COVID-19 vaccine. The assay was immunoSEQ multiplex PCR, and TCRdb's table has in-frame clones only and misses some. This table has tens of thousands of clones, roughly 87% appearing once. The sequenced sample was peripheral blood, obtained on day 0 of AZD1222 vaccination. The receptor source for this set is an adult in good health.

This chain links TRBV24-1 with TRBJ2-3, with D perhaps TRBD2 (6 bases). CDR1 and CDR2 (germline): KGHDR, SFDVKD. This CDR3 is built from 14 residues. Trimming took off 2 bases at V and 6 bases at J, with 11 bases between the two ends. CDR3 nucleotide sequence: TGTGCCACCAGTGATTGGCGGGGAGATGATACGCAGTATTTT. Translation gives CATSDWRGDDTQYF.

This clone was counted between two and nine times. The J gene is TRBJ1-2, the V gene TRBV24-1; a possible D gene is TRBD1 (5 bases). Deletions cut 5 bases from V and 7 bases from J, with 10 bases between. The germline V gene encodes CDR1 KGHDR and CDR2 SFDVKD. The length of the CDR3 is 12 residues. This CDR3 is CATSAGQGGYTF. The CDR3 DNA follows: TGTGCCACCAGTGCGGGTCAGGGTGGCTACACCTTC.

The V call is TRBV9, the J call TRBJ2-7, with TRBD1 identical over 9 bases. CDR1 is SGDLS, CDR2 YYNGEE, per germline. V shed 3 bases and J 2 bases; nucleotides not matched to a gene: 3. The CDR3 spans 14 residues. The CDR3 region has the DNA TGTGCCAGCAGCGCGACAGGGGGGGCCTACGAGCAGTACTTC. Protein product: CASSATGGAYEQYF. The whole variable domain, filled in from reference TRBV9 and TRBJ2-7, reads DSGVTQTPKHLITATGQRVTLRCSPRSGDLSVYWYQQSLDQGLQFLIQYYNGEERAKGNILERFSAQQFPDLHSELNLSSLELGDSALYFCASSATGGAYEQYFGPGTRLTVT.

The chain is built from TRBV27 and TRBJ2-1; the match to TRBD2 covers 13 bases. The germline gives CDR1 MNHEY, CDR2 SMNVEV (reference sequence). J gave up 9 bases and V 6 bases, and 8 bases lay outside the gene matches. The CDR3 has 15 amino acids. CDR3 residues: CASSLGLAGISEQFF. CDR3 coding DNA: TGTGCCAGCAGCCTGGGACTAGCGGGGATTTCTGAGCAGTTCTTC.

The chain employs TRBV5-1 and TRBJ1-1; D is unresolved. Germline V gene data show CDR1 as SGHRS and CDR2 as YFSETQ. This CDR3 has 14 amino acids. V was cut by 0 bases and J by 1 base, with 7 bases left in between. CDR3 in amino acids: CASSLAPANTEAFF. In DNA, the CDR3 is TGCGCCAGCAGCTTGGCTCCAGCGAACACTGAAGCTTTCTTT.

The chain combines TRBV29-1 with TRBJ1-1, with unresolved D. This CDR3 contains 13 residues. Trimming removed 3 bases from V and 6 bases from J, with 14 bases in between. Germline loops: CDR1 SQVTM, CDR2 ANQGSEA. CDR3 residues: CSVDTVLGAEAFF. The CDR3 region has the DNA TGCAGCGTTGATACAGTCCTTGGGGCTGAAGCTTTCTTT.

The chain has TRBV20-1 and TRBJ2-1; no clear D. Looked up from germline, CDR1 is DFQATT and CDR2 is SNEGSKA (reference sequence). CDR3 length: 14 amino acids. V dropped 4 bases and J dropped 7 bases, with 17 bases sitting between them. Written as DNA, the CDR3 is TGCAGTGCTATTGACGGGCGACCCCTTAATGAGCAGTTCTTC. Protein product: CSAIDGRPLNEQFF.

A remark on this clone: Other DNA variants within this sample encode the same CDR3. This rearrangement joins TRBV13 to TRBJ2-7; 7 bases agree with TRBD1. V was clipped by 5 bases and J by 4 bases; unmatched bases: 8. CDR3 length: 14 amino acids. The germline CDR1 and CDR2 sequences are PRHDT and FYEKMQ (reference sequence). The CDR3: CASSLQGPSYEQYF. The CDR3 region has the DNA TGTGCCAGCAGCCTACAGGGGCCATCTTACGAGCAGTACTTC.